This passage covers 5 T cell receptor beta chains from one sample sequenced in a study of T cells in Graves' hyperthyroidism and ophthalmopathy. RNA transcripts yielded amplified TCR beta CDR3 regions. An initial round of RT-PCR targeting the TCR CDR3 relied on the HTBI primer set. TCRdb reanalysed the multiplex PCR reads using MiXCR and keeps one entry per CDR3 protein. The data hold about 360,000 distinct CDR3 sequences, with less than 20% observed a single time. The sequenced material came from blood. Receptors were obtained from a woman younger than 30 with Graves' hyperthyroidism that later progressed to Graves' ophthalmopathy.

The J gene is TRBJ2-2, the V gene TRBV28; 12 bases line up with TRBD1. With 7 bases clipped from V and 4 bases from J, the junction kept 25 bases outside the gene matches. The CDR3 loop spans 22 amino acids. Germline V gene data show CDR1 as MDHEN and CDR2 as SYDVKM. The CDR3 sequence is CASTGTLGRDRGRRAATGELFF. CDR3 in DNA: TGTGCCAGCACCGGAACACTTGGCCGGGACAGGGGGCGACGAGCAGCCACCGGGGAGCTGTTTTTT.

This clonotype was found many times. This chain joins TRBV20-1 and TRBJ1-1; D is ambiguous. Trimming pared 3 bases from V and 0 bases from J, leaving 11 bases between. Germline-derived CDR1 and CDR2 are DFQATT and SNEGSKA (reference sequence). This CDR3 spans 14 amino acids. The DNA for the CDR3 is TGCAGTGCTAGGGTCTTAGTGGTGAACACTGAAGCTTTCTTT. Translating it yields CSARVLVVNTEAFF.

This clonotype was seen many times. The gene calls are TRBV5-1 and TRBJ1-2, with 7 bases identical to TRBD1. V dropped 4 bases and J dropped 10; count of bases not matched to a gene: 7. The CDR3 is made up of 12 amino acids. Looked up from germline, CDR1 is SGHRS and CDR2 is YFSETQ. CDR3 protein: CASSGGTGAYTF. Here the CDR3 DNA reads TGCGCCAGCAGCGGGGGTACAGGGGCCTACACCTTC. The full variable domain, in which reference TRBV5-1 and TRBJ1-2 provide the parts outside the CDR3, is KAGVTQTPRYLIKTRGQQVTLSCSPISGHRSVSWYQQTPGQGLQFLFEYFSETQRNKGNFPGRFSGRQFSNSRSEMNVSTLELGDSALYLCASSGGTGAYTFGSGTRLTVV.

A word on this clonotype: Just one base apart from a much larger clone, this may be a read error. CDR3 nucleotide sequence: TGTGCCAGGGGAAGCCCGGATTTACAAGAGACCCAGTACTTC. It translates to CARGSPDLQETQYF. The chain links TRBV6-2 or TRBV6-3 to TRBJ2-5; no clear D. Germline CDR1 is MNHEY and CDR2 is SVGEGT. The ends were cut back, 9 bases at V and 2 bases at J, with 16 bases in the middle. The CDR3 totals 14 residues.

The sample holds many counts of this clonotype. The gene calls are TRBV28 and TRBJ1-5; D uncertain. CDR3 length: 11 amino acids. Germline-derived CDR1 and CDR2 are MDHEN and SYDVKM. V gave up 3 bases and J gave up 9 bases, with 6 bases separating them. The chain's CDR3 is CASSFGWPQHF. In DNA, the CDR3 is TGTGCCAGCAGTTTCGGGTGGCCCCAGCATTTT.